Detailed here is one TCR beta chain. Germline lookup yields CDR1 SNHLY and CDR2 FYNNEI. The CDR3 covers 16 residues. J lost 6 bases, V lost 7 bases, and 14 bases had no gene match. TCRdb's copy holds only in-frame clones and misses some; the assay was immunoSEQ multiplex PCR. The profile covers roughly 300,000 clones, with roughly 84% appearing a single time and roughly 1.5% taken by the ten largest. Seattle's cohort entered during active infection and was followed longitudinally. This entry is derived from a study of blood T cell repertoires in COVID-19. V is TRBV2 and J is TRBJ1-5; 8 bases map to TRBD1. The sequenced sample consisted of peripheral blood. The source is a human donor with COVID-19, enrolled during active disease. The donor label of this sample is uncertain. The CDR3 DNA reads TGTGCCAGCAAGGACAGGGCGGCGGCTCGAGGTCAGCCCCAGCATTTT. Translation gives CASKDRAAARGQPQHF.